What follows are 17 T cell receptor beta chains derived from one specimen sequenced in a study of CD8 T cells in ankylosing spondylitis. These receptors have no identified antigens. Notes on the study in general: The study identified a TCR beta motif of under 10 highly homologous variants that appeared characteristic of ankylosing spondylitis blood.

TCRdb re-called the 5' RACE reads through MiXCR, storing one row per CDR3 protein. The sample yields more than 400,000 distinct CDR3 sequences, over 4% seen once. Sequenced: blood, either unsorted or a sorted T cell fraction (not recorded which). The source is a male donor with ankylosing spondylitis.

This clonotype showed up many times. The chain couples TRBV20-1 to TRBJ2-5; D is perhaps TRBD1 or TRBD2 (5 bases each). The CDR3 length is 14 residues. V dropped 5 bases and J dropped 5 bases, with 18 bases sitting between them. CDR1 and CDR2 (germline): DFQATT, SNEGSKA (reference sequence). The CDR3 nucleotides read TGCAGTGCTGCCTCGTGGGGGATCGGGGAGACCCAGTACTTC. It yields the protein CSAASWGIGETQYF.

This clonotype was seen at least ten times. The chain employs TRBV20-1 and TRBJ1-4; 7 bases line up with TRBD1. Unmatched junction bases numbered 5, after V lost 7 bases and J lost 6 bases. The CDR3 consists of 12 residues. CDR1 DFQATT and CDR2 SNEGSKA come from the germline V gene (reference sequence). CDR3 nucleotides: TGCAGTGGACAGGGTGATCATGAAAAACTGTTTTTT. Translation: CSGQGDHEKLFF.

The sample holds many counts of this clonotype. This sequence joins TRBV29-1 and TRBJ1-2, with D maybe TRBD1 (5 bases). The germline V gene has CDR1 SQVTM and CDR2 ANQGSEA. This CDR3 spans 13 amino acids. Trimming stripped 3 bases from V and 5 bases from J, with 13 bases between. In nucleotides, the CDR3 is TGCAGCGTTGATGGGCCAGGGCGATATGGCTACACCTTC. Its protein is CSVDGPGRYGYTF.

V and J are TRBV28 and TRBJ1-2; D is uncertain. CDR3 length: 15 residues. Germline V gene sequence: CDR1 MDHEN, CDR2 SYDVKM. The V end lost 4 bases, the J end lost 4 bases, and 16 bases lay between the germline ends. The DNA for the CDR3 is TGTGCCAGCAGTTGCCAGGCCATCAGCTGCTATGGCTACACCTTC. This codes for CASSCQAISCYGYTF.

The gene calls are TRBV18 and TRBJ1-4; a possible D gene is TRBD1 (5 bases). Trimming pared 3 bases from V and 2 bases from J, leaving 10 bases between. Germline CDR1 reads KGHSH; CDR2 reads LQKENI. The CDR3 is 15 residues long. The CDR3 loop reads CASSPEGQTNEKLFF. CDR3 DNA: TGTGCCAGCTCACCCGAGGGGCAGACTAATGAAAAACTGTTTTTT.

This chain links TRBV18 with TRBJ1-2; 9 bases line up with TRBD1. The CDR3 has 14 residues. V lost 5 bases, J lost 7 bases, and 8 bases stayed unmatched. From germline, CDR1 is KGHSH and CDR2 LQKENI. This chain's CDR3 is CASSSQGARGGYTF. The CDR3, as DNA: TGTGCCAGCTCATCACAGGGGGCTCGTGGTGGCTACACCTTC.

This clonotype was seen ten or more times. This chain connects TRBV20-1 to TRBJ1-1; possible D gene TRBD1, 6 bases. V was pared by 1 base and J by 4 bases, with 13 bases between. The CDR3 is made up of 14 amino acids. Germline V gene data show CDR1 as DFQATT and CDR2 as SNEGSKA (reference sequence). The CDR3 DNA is TGCAGTGCTAGAGTCTTGGGGGGGCTCACTGAAGCTTTCTTT. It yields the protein CSARVLGGLTEAFF.

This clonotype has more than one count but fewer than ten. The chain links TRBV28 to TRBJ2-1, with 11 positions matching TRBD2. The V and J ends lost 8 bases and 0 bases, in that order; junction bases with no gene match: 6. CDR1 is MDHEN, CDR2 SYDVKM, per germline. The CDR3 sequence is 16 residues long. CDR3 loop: CASRSSGGSSYNEQFF. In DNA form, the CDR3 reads TGTGCCAGCCGTTCTAGCGGGGGGAGCTCCTACAATGAGCAGTTCTTC.

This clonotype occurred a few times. CDR3 loop: CASSYGLGHNEQFF. The CDR3 coding sequence is TGTGCCAGCAGCTACGGACTGGGACACAATGAGCAGTTCTTC. The J gene is TRBJ2-1, the V gene TRBV11-2, with D perhaps given as TRBD1 or TRBD2 (5 bases each). Trimming took off 4 bases at V and 5 bases at J, with 12 bases between the two ends. The CDR3 totals 14 residues. Germline V gene data show CDR1 as SGHAT and CDR2 as FQNNGV.

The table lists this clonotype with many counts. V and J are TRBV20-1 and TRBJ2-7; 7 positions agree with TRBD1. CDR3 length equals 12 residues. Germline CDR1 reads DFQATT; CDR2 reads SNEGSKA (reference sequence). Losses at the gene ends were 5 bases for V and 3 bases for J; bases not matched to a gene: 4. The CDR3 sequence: CSAPQGFYEQYF. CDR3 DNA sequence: TGCAGTGCTCCACAGGGGTTCTACGAGCAGTACTTC.

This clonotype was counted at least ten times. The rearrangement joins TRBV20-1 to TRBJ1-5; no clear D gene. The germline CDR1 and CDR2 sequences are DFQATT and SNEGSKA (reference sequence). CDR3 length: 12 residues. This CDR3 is CRWAGSNQPQHF. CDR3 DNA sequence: TGCAGGTGGGCGGGGAGCAATCAGCCCCAGCATTTT.

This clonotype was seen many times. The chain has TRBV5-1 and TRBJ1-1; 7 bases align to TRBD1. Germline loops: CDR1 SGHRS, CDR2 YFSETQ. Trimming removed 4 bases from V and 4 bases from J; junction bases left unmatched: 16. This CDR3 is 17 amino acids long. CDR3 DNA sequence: TGCGCCAGCAGCCCACGACAGGGTAATCATCTGAGCACTGAAGCTTTCTTT. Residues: CASSPRQGNHLSTEAFF.

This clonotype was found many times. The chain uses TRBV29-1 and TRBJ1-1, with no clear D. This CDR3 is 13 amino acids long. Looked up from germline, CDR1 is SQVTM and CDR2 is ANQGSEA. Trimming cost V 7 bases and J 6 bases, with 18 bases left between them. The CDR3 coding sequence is TGCAGCGCCCTAGGTCTTTCCTCGGCTGAAGCTTTCTTT. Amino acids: CSALGLSSAEAFF.

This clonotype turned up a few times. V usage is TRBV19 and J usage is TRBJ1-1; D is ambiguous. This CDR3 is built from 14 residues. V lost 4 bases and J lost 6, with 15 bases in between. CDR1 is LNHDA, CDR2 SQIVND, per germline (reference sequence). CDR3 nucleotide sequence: TGTGCCAGTAGTACTGGCCCGGCGGCCGCTGAAGCTTTCTTT. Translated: CASSTGPAAAEAFF.

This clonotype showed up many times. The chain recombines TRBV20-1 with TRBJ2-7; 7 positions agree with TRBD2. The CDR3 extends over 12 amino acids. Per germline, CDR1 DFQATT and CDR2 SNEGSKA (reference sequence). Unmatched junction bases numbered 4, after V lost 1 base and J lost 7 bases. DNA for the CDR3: TGCAGTGCTAGAGGGGGAGGGGAAGAGCAGTACTTC. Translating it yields CSARGGGEEQYF.

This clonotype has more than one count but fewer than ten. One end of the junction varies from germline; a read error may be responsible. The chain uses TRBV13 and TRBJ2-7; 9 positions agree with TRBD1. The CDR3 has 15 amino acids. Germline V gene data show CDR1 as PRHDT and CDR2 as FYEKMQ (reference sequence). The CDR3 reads CASSLETGGRSEQYF. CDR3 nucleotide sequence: TGTGCCAGCAGTTTAGAAACAGGGGGCAGGTCCGAGCAGTACTTC.

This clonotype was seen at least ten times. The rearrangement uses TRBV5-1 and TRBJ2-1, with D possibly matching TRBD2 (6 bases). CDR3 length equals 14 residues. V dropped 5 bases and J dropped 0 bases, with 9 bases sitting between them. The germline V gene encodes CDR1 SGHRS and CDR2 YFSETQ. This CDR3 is CASRWRGSYNEQFF. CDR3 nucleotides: TGCGCCAGCAGGTGGCGGGGCTCCTACAATGAGCAGTTCTTC.